This is a list of T cell receptor beta chains from one sample in a study of T cells in Graves' hyperthyroidism and ophthalmopathy. Each CDR3 protein gets one entry after TCRdb re-called the multiplex PCR reads with MiXCR. The sample has about 760,000 distinct CDR3 sequences, roughly a third seen once; the top ten hold around 30%. The sequencing input was blood. Receptors were obtained from a middle-aged woman with Graves' hyperthyroidism. CDR3s include the opening cysteine and the closing phenylalanine or tryptophan. A D gene is named only where the DNA matches it firmly. Size is stated for part of the rows, as once, few or many counts, or as a class when the clone is expanded.

CDR3nt	CDR3aa	abundance	v_gene	j_gene	d_gene
TGTGCCAGTAGTCGGCACTCTCCCGGGACAAACTCCTACGAGCAGTACTTC	CASSRHSPGTNSYEQYF	NA	TRBV19	TRBJ2-7	NA
TGCGCCAGCAGCCACGATACCCCGAACTATGGCTACACCTTC	CASSHDTPNYGYTF	few	TRBV4-3	TRBJ1-2	NA
TGTGCCAGCAGTTACGACAGGGCCAACGGGGAGCTGTTTTTT	CASSYDRANGELFF	NA	TRBV6-5	TRBJ2-2	TRBD1
TGTGCCAGCTCCTCGAATAGGAACTATGGCTACACCTTC	CASSSNRNYGYTF	NA	TRBV25-1	TRBJ1-2	NA
TGTGCCAGCAGCCCGTTCCGGCAGGATACGCAGTATTTT	CASSPFRQDTQYF	few	TRBV7-8	TRBJ2-3	NA
TGTGCCAGCTCACCGCTCGCACGCACCGGGGAGCTGTTTTTT	CASSPLARTGELFF	NA	TRBV6-4	TRBJ2-2	NA
TGTGCCATCAGTGGGCGACTAGAGAATGAGCAGTTCTTC	CAISGRLENEQFF	few	TRBV10-3	TRBJ2-1	NA
TGCAGCTTACTTACGGACACTGAAGCTTTCTTT	CSLLTDTEAFF	NA	TRBV29-1	TRBJ1-1	NA
TGCAGTGCTAGCCGCGCTTATAGCAATCAGCCCCAGCATTTT	CSASRAYSNQPQHF	NA	TRBV20-1	TRBJ1-5	NA
TGTGCCAGCAGCGCCGCGGGGGCTTACTATGGCTACACCTTC	CASSAAGAYYGYTF	NA	TRBV6-6	TRBJ1-2	NA
TGTGCTACGGACAGGAATTATGGCTACACCTTC	CATDRNYGYTF	NA	TRBV19	TRBJ1-2	TRBD1
TGTGCCAGCAGCTCCCCGGGCGGGTTGGGTGACACTGAAGCTTTCTTT	CASSSPGGLGDTEAFF	NA	TRBV7-9	TRBJ1-1	NA
TGTGCCAGCAGTTCCCTAGCGGGGCCCTTAGGAGAGCAGTACTTC	CASSSLAGPLGEQYF	NA	TRBV6-5	TRBJ2-7	TRBD2
TGTGCCAGCAGACCGGGACAGGGGCCCCCCCCCTACACCTTC	CASRPGQGPPPYTF	NA	TRBV7-9	TRBJ1-2	TRBD1
TGTGCCAGCAGTTCTTTAGCAACTGGGGCCAACGTCCTGACTTTC	CASSSLATGANVLTF	NA	TRBV28	TRBJ2-6	NA
TGCGCCAGCAGCCTCGACGGGACAGGAGTTCAAGAGACCCAGTACTTC	CASSLDGTGVQETQYF	NA	TRBV5-1	TRBJ2-5	TRBD1
TGCAGCGTTGAAGCGGAGGTCATGAACACTGAAGCTTTCTTT	CSVEAEVMNTEAFF	many	TRBV29-1	TRBJ1-1	NA
TGCAGCGTTGATAACGGGGGTCGAGGCACCGGGGAGCTGTTTTTT	CSVDNGGRGTGELFF	NA	TRBV29-1	TRBJ2-2	NA
TGTGCCAGCAGCTTGGTTCCAGAGGGTCCCTACGAGCAGTACTTC	CASSLVPEGPYEQYF	NA	TRBV7-9	TRBJ2-7	NA
TGTGCCAGCAGCTCGACTACCGGGCCCAATTCACCCCTCCACTTT	CASSSTTGPNSPLHF	few	TRBV3-1	TRBJ1-6	NA
TGTGCCAGCAGGCCGACCGGCCAAGAGACCCAGTACTTC	CASRPTGQETQYF	few	TRBV12-3/TRBV12-4	TRBJ2-5	NA
TGTGCCAGTACCACAGGAGGGGTAGCGAACACCGGGGAGCTGTTTTTT	CASTTGGVANTGELFF	NA	TRBV19	TRBJ2-2	NA
TGTGCCAGCAGCTTAGGTCTCCAGCGGGGAGAGACCCAGTACTTC	CASSLGLQRGETQYF	many	TRBV7-9	TRBJ2-5	TRBD2
TGTGCCACCACGACTGTGAACACTGAAGCTTTCTTT	CATTTVNTEAFF	NA	TRBV19	TRBJ1-1	NA
TGTGCCAGCAACTCTCAGACAGCAACCTACGAGCAGTACTTC	CASNSQTATYEQYF	NA	TRBV2	TRBJ2-7	NA
TGTGCCAGCAGCCAGACTAGCGGGGGGGCCGGCTATGGCTACACCTTC	CASSQTSGGAGYGYTF	NA	TRBV4-2	TRBJ1-2	NA
TGTGCCATCAGGGGAAGGGGCATGAACACTGAAGCTTTCTTT	CAIRGRGMNTEAFF	many	TRBV19	TRBJ1-1	NA
TGTGCCAGCAGCGTAGCTCCGGGCAGTGGCTACACCTTC	CASSVAPGSGYTF	many	TRBV9	TRBJ1-2	NA
TGCAGTGCCCGGGACCGCCAACTGGCAGAATATGGCTACACCTTC	CSARDRQLAEYGYTF	many	TRBV20-1	TRBJ1-2	NA
TGTGCCAGCAGCTTAGGTCGGGTAGGACAGGGGAATTACTACGAGCAGTACTTC	CASSLGRVGQGNYYEQYF	NA	TRBV11-2	TRBJ2-7	TRBD1
TGTGCCAGTAGTATACTCTCCTTGGGCAATCAGCCCCAGCATTTT	CASSILSLGNQPQHF	many	TRBV19	TRBJ1-5	NA
TGTGCCAGCAGTTTGACGTTCTCAAACACTGAAGCTTTCTTT	CASSLTFSNTEAFF	NA	TRBV24-1	TRBJ1-1	NA
TGTGCCAGCATTTCCGGGGAAAAACTGTTTTTT	CASISGEKLFF	NA	TRBV2	TRBJ1-4	NA
TGTGCCAGCAGTTACTCCTACAGGGACTACGAGCAGTACTTC	CASSYSYRDYEQYF	once	TRBV10-3	TRBJ2-7	NA
TGCGCCAGCAGCCAAGAGGGGGGCCTGGGGGGCTACACCTTC	CASSQEGGLGGYTF	few	TRBV4-3	TRBJ1-2	NA
TGTGCCATCAGTGGGGGAAATGAAAAACTGTTTTTT	CAISGGNEKLFF	once	TRBV10-3	TRBJ1-4	NA
TGTGCCAGCAGCTTATTGATTGGGACAGGGATATTAAACACTGAAGCTTTCTTT	CASSLLIGTGILNTEAFF	few	TRBV7-9	TRBJ1-1	TRBD1
TGTGCCAGTAGTAAAGCGGGGGGCTACACCTTC	CASSKAGGYTF	NA	TRBV19	TRBJ1-2	NA
TGCGCCAGCAGCTTGGCCGGGGTGAGTGGCTACGAGCAGTACTTC	CASSLAGVSGYEQYF	once	TRBV5-1	TRBJ2-7	NA
TGCGCCAGCAGCTTTCAAGGGGGCAACGGGGAGCTGTTTTTT	CASSFQGGNGELFF	NA	TRBV5-1	TRBJ2-2	TRBD1